This record looks at one TCR beta chain sequence and its context. It has no known antigen specificity. Base quality data are lacking; no much larger clone is found one base away. The data stem from a study of T cell responses to AZD1222 COVID-19 vaccine (dated by TCRdb to about 2021). In terms of the full investigation: AZD1222 recipients whose second dose came at about 4 weeks and those whose second dose came at about 12 weeks were combined into one group, since spike-specific TCR depth and breadth did not differ between the two schedules. TCR sequencing was performed for 233 trial participants, of whom some 200 were given two doses of AZD1222 and some 26 were given two doses of MenACWY control vaccine. Enrollment into the trials was organized by age into subgroups of 18-55, 56-69 and 70-plus years, and those subgroups contained around 150, 28 and 57 TCR-sequenced participants, respectively. Results the study describes overall, beyond this receptor: Most participants were white British and females outnumbered males, and the authors suggested that clonal diversity may have been underestimated. In the small 56-69-year group, the increase in depth fell short of significance, most likely because of low power. Reportedly, close to half of the unique spike-specific TCRs recognized epitopes lying outside the regions that are mutated in the B.1.351 and B.1.1.7 variants. CD4 TCRs associated with the vaccine covered the entire spike protein, and the dominant responses were in regions 160-218 and 743-854. Only 5 to 7 AZD1222 recipients were SARS-CoV-2 seropositive at baseline, limiting conclusions about previously exposed vaccinees. After two AZD1222 doses, both the breadth and the depth of spike-specific TCRs were significantly higher than at day 0 and than in MenACWY recipients. Because no day 14 peak-response samples were available, repertoires were characterized only after the peak T cell response.

The time point label corresponds to: baseline before first vaccination. Samples from vaccinated people were obtained from the UK trials COV001 and COV002, which included a single-blind randomized controlled phase 2/3 trial of AZD1222 (ChAdOx1 nCoV-19) in healthy adults. For TCRbeta chain sequencing, PBMC samples were collected from trial participants at day 0 and at day 28 after the second dose. V has 3 bases trimmed and J has 0 bases trimmed; junction bases matching no gene number 8. Including cysteine and phenylalanine, the CDR3 has 17 amino acids. Only the CDR3 region is kept as DNA, spanning 51 bases read in frame from base 1. CDR1 and CDR2 (SGHTS, YDEGEE) derive from the germline V gene. The CDR3 regions of human TCRbeta chains were analyzed by immunosequencing. In the source study's methods: TCRs in the repertoires were matched against a reference library of SARS-CoV-2-specific TCRs that had been generated with the MIRA antigen-specificity platform. Breadth meant the fraction of unique TCRs that were SARS-CoV-2-associated, whereas depth meant the fraction of total T cells that were SARS-CoV-2-associated. Using the MIRA data, each spike-specific TCR was mapped to the spike region that the TCR reacts to and placed in a CD4 or CD8 class. Log10-transformed breadth and depth values were compared by one-way ANOVA with Sidak's multiple comparisons tests. Not all clones reach the TCRdb copy of this immuneACCESS table, which keeps in-frame sequences only. Checked studies attribute under half of the gap to unresolved V genes and leave the rest unexplained. The V and J calls and the clone size are those of that table, but D and trimming were determined from the DNA. Counted in this sample were about 160,000 clones; around nine tenths of them appeared once. The top ten constitute approximately 5.7% of the sample.

The V gene is TRBV5-8 and the J gene is TRBJ1-1, and 10 junction bases match TRBD1. This sample comprised peripheral blood, obtained on day 0 of AZD1222 vaccination. This TCR was recovered from an adult in good health. The CDR3 has the sequence CASSWRTGGIMNTEAFF. In nucleotides, the sequence is TGTGCCAGCAGCTGGAGGACAGGGGGTATCATGAACACTGAAGCTTTCTTT.